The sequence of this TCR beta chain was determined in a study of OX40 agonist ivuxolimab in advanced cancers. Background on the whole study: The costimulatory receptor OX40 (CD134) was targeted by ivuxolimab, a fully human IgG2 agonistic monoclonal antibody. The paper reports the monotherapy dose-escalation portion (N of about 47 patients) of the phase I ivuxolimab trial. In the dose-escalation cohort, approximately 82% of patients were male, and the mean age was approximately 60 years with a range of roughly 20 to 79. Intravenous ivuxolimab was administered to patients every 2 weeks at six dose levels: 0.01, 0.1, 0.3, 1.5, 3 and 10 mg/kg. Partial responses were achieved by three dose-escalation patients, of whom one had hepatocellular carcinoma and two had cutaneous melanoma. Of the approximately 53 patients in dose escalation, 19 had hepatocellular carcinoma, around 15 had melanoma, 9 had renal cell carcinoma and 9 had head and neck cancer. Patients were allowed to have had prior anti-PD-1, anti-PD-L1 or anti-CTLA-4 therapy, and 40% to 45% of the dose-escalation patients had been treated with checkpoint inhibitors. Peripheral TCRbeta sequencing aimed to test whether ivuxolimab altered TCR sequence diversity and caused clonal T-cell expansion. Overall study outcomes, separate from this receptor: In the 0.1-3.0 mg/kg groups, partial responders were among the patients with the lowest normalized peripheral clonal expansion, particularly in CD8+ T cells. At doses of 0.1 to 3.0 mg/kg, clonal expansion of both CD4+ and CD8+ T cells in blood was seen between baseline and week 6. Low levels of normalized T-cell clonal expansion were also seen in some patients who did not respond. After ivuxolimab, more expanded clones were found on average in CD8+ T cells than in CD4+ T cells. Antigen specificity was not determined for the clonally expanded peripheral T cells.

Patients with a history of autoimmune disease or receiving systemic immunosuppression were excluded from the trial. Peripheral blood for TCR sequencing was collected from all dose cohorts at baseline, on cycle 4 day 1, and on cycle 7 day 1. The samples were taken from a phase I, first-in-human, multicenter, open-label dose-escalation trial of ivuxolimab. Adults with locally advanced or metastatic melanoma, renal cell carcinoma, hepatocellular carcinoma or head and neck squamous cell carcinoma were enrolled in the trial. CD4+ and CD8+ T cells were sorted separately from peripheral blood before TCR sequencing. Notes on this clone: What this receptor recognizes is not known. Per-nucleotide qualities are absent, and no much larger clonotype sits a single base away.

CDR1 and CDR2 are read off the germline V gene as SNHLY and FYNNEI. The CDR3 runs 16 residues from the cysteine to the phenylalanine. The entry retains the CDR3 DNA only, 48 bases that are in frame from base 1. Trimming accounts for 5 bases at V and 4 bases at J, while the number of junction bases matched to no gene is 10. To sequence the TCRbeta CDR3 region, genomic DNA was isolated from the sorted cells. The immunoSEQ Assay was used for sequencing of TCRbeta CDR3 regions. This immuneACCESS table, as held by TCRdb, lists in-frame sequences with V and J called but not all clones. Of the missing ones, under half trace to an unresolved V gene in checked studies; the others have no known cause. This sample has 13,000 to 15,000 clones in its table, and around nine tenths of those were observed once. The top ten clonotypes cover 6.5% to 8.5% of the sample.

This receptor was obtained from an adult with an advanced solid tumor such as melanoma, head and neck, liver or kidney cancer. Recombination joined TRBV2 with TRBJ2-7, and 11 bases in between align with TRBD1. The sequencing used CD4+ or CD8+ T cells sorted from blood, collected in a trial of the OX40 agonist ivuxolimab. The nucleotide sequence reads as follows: TGTGCCAGCAGTCCCCCTTGGGGACAGGGGGTGTACGAGCAGTACTTC. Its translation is CASSPPWGQGVYEQYF.